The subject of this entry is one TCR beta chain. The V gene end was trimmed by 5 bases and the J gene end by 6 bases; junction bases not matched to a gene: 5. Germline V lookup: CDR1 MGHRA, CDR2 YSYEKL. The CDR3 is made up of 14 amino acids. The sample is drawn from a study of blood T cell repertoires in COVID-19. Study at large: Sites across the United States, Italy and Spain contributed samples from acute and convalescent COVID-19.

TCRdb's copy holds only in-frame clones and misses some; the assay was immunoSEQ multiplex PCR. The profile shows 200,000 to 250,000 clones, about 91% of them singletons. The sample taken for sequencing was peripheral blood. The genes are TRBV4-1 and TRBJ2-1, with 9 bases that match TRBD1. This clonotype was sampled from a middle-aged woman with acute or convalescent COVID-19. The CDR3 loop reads CASSSGQGGNEQFF. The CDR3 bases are TGCGCCAGCAGCTCGGGACAGGGAGGCAATGAGCAGTTCTTC.